This passage covers 20 T cell receptor beta chains from one sample sequenced in a study of OX40 agonist ivuxolimab in advanced cancers. Measured with immunoSEQ multiplex PCR; TCRdb has only the in-frame clones, and not every one. The sample holds tens of thousands of clones, 89% seen once. This specimen was CD4+ or CD8+ T cells sorted from blood, taken in a trial of the OX40 agonist ivuxolimab. These receptors were taken from an adult with an advanced solid tumor such as melanoma, head and neck, liver or kidney cancer.

The V call is TRBV11-3, the J call TRBJ2-3; TRBD2 might be the D (9 bases). Germline V lookup: CDR1 SGHNT, CDR2 YENEEA. The CDR3 is 19 residues long. V lost 1 base and J lost 6, with 26 bases in between. The CDR3 loop is CASSLAPRGLAGPGDTQYF. The CDR3 coding sequence is TGTGCCAGCAGCTTAGCCCCCAGGGGGCTAGCGGGGCCCGGCGATACGCAGTATTTT.

This sequence joins TRBV18 and TRBJ2-6, with D possibly called TRBD1 or TRBD2 (5 bases each). The CDR3 length is 16 residues. Per germline, CDR1 KGHSH and CDR2 LQKENI. The ends were cut back, 1 base at V and 2 bases at J, with 9 bases in the middle. The CDR3 loop is CASSPRGSAGANVLTF. The CDR3 nucleotides read TGTGCCAGCTCACCACGGGGGTCCGCTGGGGCCAACGTCCTGACTTTC.

The chain employs TRBV5-1 and TRBJ1-4; a possible D gene is TRBD1 (5 bases). The germline gives CDR1 SGHRS, CDR2 YFSETQ. Between the trimmed V and J ends, which lost 0 bases and 7 bases, there was a span of 10 bases. The CDR3 sequence is 14 residues long. Here the CDR3 DNA reads TGCGCCAGCAGCTTGGGGGGCGGAGGTGAAAAACTGTTTTTT. Residues: CASSLGGGGEKLFF.

The rearrangement links TRBV28 to TRBJ2-7, with D possibly called TRBD1 or TRBD2 (6 bases each). V was clipped by 8 bases and J by 3 bases, with 17 bases between them. This CDR3 region has 14 residues. CDR1 MDHEN and CDR2 SYDVKM come from the germline V gene. The CDR3 coding sequence is TGTGCCAGCCTAGGGGGGACCCGCAACTACGAGCAGTACTTC. Its translation is CASLGGTRNYEQYF. Combining the CDR3 with reference TRBV28 and TRBJ2-7 gives the whole variable domain DVKVTQSSRYLVKRTGEKVFLECVQDMDHENMFWYRQDPGLGLRLIYFSYDVKMKEKGDIPEGYSVSREKKERFSLILESASTNQTSMYLCASLGGTRNYEQYFGPGTRLTVT.

The CDR3 DNA sequence: TGTGCCTCAGGACGGGGGCAGTACTATGGCTACACCTTC. Translation: CASGRGQYYGYTF. V gene TRBV7-6 combines with J gene TRBJ1-2; tentative D call: TRBD1 (6 bases). The CDR3 sequence is 13 residues long. V was clipped by 11 bases and J by 3 bases, with 16 bases between them. Germline loops: CDR1 SGHVS, CDR2 FNYEAQ.

This clone has only a few counts. This chain links TRBV4-1 with TRBJ2-7; no definite D call. V was shortened by 5 bases and J by 4 bases, with 15 bases between the two germline ends. Germline CDR1 reads MGHRA; CDR2 reads YSYEKL. The CDR3 covers 14 residues. CDR3 nucleotides: TGCGCCAGCAGCTCCCCGTTGACTGGTTACGAGCAGTACTTC. Protein: CASSSPLTGYEQYF.

This rearrangement joins TRBV29-1 to TRBJ2-7, with 8 bases matching TRBD1. This CDR3 has 13 amino acids. Per the germline V gene, CDR1 is SQVTM and CDR2 is ANQGSEA. The ends lost 2 bases at V and 6 bases at J; junction bases unmatched: 6. Written as DNA, the CDR3 is TGCAGCGTTGAAAGACTTGGGACAGGCGAGCAGTACTTC. It specifies CSVERLGTGEQYF.

This clone came up once. The gene calls are TRBV7-2 and TRBJ1-1, with D unresolved. V was shortened by 5 bases and J by 3 bases, with 10 bases between the two germline ends. Per the germline V gene, CDR1 is SGHTA and CDR2 is FQGNSA. The CDR3 is 13 residues long. The chain's CDR3 is CASSADTYTEAFF. DNA of the CDR3: TGTGCCAGCAGCGCCGACACTTACACTGAAGCTTTCTTT.

V usage is TRBV28 and J usage is TRBJ2-5; D is perhaps TRBD1 or TRBD2 (5 bases each). Germline V lookup: CDR1 MDHEN, CDR2 SYDVKM. V was trimmed by 6 bases and J by 14 bases, leaving 16 bases between them. The length of the CDR3 is 11 residues. The CDR3 loop reads CASRVRDVPYF. In DNA form, the CDR3 reads TGTGCCAGCAGGGTCCGGGACGTACCTTACTTC.

The rearrangement links TRBV2 to TRBJ1-5, with D unresolved. The V gene lost 4 bases and the J gene lost 4 bases, with 5 bases spanning the gap. This CDR3 region has 12 residues. Per the germline V gene, CDR1 is SNHLY and CDR2 is FYNNEI. The CDR3 protein is CASSGGNQPQHF. The CDR3 region has the DNA TGTGCCAGCAGTGGTGGTAATCAGCCCCAGCATTTT.

This clone was seen a single time. This chain joins TRBV19 and TRBJ2-7, with 11 nucleotides matching TRBD2. V gave up 0 bases and J gave up 4 bases; unmatched junction bases: 5. The CDR3 runs 16 residues. Germline CDR1 reads LNHDA; CDR2 reads SQIVND (reference sequence). CDR3 sequence reads: CASSIEGLAGHYEQYF. The CDR3, as DNA: TGTGCCAGTAGTATAGAAGGACTAGCGGGTCATTACGAGCAGTACTTC.

This rearrangement joins TRBV27 to TRBJ2-7; 15 positions agree with TRBD2. The CDR3 runs to 15 residues. J lost 2 bases, V lost 5 bases, and 1 base had no gene match. Germline V gene data show CDR1 as MNHEY and CDR2 as SMNVEV (reference sequence). The CDR3 sequence is CASSGTSGGPYEQYF. CDR3 coding DNA: TGTGCCAGCAGTGGGACTAGCGGGGGGCCCTACGAGCAGTACTTC.

This chain links TRBV19 with TRBJ1-2, with a tentative D call TRBD1 (5 bases). The V gene lost 4 bases and the J gene lost 0 bases, with 15 bases spanning the gap. This CDR3 comprises 16 residues. Germline V gives CDR1 LNHDA, CDR2 SQIVND (reference sequence). The CDR3 reads CASSTLRGPANYGYTF. CDR3 bases: TGTGCCAGTAGTACGCTTCGGGGACCAGCTAACTATGGCTACACCTTC.

Worth noting for this clone: Germline is not matched at one junction end, which may reflect a read error. The chain links TRBV7-7 to TRBJ2-3; 11 positions match TRBD2. Germline V gene lookup returns CDR1 SSHAT and CDR2 FNYEAQ (reference sequence). This CDR3 contains 14 residues. The DNA of the CDR3 is TGTGCTAGCAGCTTAGGACTAGCGGGAGATACGCAGTATTTT. Protein: CASSLGLAGDTQYF.

This rearrangement joins TRBV27 to TRBJ2-1; TRBD2 aligns across 8 bases. J was trimmed by 6 bases and V by 3 bases; bases with no gene match: 7. Germline values: CDR1 MNHEY, CDR2 SMNVEV (reference sequence). The CDR3 covers 15 residues. In nucleotides, the CDR3 is TGTGCCAGCAGTTTGCAGCGCGGGAGGACCAATGAGCAGTTCTTC. Protein sequence: CASSLQRGRTNEQFF.

This sequence joins TRBV29-1 and TRBJ1-2, with 8 nucleotides matching TRBD1. This CDR3 contains 15 residues. Germline V gene data show CDR1 as SQVTM and CDR2 as ANQGSEA. The J segment lost 2 bases and the V segment lost 0 bases, leaving 5 bases of the junction unmatched. This chain's CDR3 is CSVEDRGRSNYGYTF. The CDR3 nucleotides read TGCAGCGTTGAAGACAGGGGGCGTTCGAACTATGGCTACACCTTC.

The chain couples TRBV7-9 to TRBJ2-5, with D possibly TRBD1 on 6 matching bases. CDR3 length: 16 residues. Germline CDR1 SEHNR, CDR2 FQNEAQ (reference sequence). Trimming took 5 bases from V and 3 from J, leaving 19 bases between them. The CDR3 loop is CASSNPSTGLKETQYF. In nucleotides, the CDR3 is TGTGCCAGCAGCAACCCGTCGACAGGCCTGAAAGAGACCCAGTACTTC.

The V gene is TRBV1, the J gene TRBJ2-5; TRBD2 is the table's D call and was not checked against the DNA. TRBV1 is marked as a pseudogene. The CDR3 is 12 amino acids. The CDR3 DNA reads as TGCACCAGCAGCCAAGGGAGGGAGACCCAGTACTTC. As protein: CTSSQGRETQYF.

The chain uses TRBV5-1 and TRBJ2-3, with D hard to call. The V end was cut by 5 bases, the J end by 0 bases, with 10 bases between. In germline, CDR1 is SGHRS, CDR2 YFSETQ. The length of the CDR3 is 14 residues. The CDR3 spells CASRTDHSTDTQYF. The CDR3 DNA sequence: TGCGCCAGCAGGACGGACCACAGCACAGATACGCAGTATTTT. Full variable domain (rest looked up from reference TRBV5-1 and TRBJ2-3): KAGVTQTPRYLIKTRGQQVTLSCSPISGHRSVSWYQQTPGQGLQFLFEYFSETQRNKGNFPGRFSGRQFSNSRSEMNVSTLELGDSALYLCASRTDHSTDTQYFGPGTRLTVL.

V and J are TRBV7-9 and TRBJ2-5, with no clear D. The V gene's germline CDR1 is SEHNR and CDR2 FQNEAQ (reference sequence). This CDR3 has 13 amino acids. The V and J ends lost 8 bases and 4 bases respectively, with 14 bases between them. CDR3 sequence: CASVLVPRETQYF. CDR3 sequence (DNA): TGTGCCAGCGTGCTGGTCCCAAGAGAGACCCAGTACTTC.